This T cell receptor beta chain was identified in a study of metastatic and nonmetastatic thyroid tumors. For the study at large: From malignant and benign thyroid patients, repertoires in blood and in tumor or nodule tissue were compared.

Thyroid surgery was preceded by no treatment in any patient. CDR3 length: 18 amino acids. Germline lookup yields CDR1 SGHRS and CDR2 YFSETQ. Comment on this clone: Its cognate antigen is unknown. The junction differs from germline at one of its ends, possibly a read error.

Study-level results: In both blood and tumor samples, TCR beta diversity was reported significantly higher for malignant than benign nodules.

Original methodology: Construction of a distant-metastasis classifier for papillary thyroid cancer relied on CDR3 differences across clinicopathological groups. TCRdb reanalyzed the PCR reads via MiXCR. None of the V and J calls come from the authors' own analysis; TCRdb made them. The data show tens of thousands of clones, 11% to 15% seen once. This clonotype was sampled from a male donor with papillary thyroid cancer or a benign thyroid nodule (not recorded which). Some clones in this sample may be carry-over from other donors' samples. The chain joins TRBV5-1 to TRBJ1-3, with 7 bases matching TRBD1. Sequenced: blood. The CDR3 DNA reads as TGCGCCAGCAGCGCACAGGACAGGCATTTGTTCTCTGGAAACACCATATATTTC. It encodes CASSAQDRHLFSGNTIYF.